This paragraph reports one T cell receptor (beta chain). Here immunoSEQ multiplex PCR was the method, and the copy in TCRdb shows in-frame clones only, minus some. The top ten hold about 12% of the sample, which has approximately 130,000 clones, about 87% seen once. This entry belongs to a study of control samples from healthy donors and cancer patients. The sequenced sample was blood. The receptor comes from a man between 25 and 39 years old in good health.

The CDR3 here is CASSGPPGVNTEAFF. The CDR3 DNA is TGTGCCAGCAGCGGACCACCCGGGGTGAACACTGAAGCTTTCTTT. The V and J genes are TRBV9 and TRBJ1-1; the D is unclear. V was pared by 3 bases and J by 0 bases, with 12 bases between. Per germline, CDR1 SGDLS and CDR2 YYNGEE. The CDR3 spans 15 residues.